This section outlines one T cell receptor (beta chain) sequence together with its context. Its antigen is unidentified. TCRdb keeps only in-frame clones here, not all; method: immunoSEQ multiplex PCR. The sample contains some 60,000 clones, 90% to 95% of which appear only once. This sample stems from a study of human versus mouse CDR3 diversity and MHC coevolution. CDR1 MNHNS and CDR2 SASEGT come from the germline V gene. This CDR3 comprises 15 residues. J was trimmed by 8 bases and V by 6 bases; bases with no gene match: 12. Study-wide findings and caveats: Humans had the largest estimated TCR beta repertoire, 1.5 million to 2 million clonotypes. Human T cells underwent selection on 6 or 7 different MHC II alleles. The lowest clonal inequality scores came from most of the three human donors.

The sample taken for sequencing was naive CD4+ T cells from blood. Subset indicated: CD45RO-negative CD62L-positive naive CD4 T cells. The chain employs TRBV6-1 and TRBJ2-2; 7 nucleotides align to TRBD2. The sequence derives from a person in their 60s in good health. In nucleotides, the CDR3 is TGTGCCAGCAGATCTTTAGCGGGTCCGGAGGGGGAGCTGTTTTTT. This translates into CASRSLAGPEGELFF.